The T cell receptor (beta chain) under discussion was sequenced for a study of shared clonotypes between healthy human individuals. Study-wide background: Each donor contributed plates that comprised three CD4 naive, three CD4 memory, two CD8 naive and one CD8 memory. Study-level results: Even with large depth, rarefaction showed that sorted-subset sequencing was incomplete. The sampled material consisted only of blood, and tissue repertoires are likely to differ.

In the authors' workflow: ImmunoSEQ only sent back junction sequences with no quality scores, so filtering was done differently. Assay: immunoSEQ multiplex PCR; the TCRdb copy retains only in-frame clones and omits some. V and J calls and clone size are as listed in that table; D and trimming were resolved from the DNA. The repertoire holds a few million clones, more than 90% seen once, with roughly 0.13% in the top ten. This clone came up once. Its matching antigen is unknown. This TCR was sampled from a young man in good health. Sequencing used naive CD4+ T cells sorted from blood. Subset indicated: CD45RA+ positively selected.

CDR3 protein: CASSVQGGYGYTF. Here the CDR3 DNA reads TGTGCCAGCAGCGTACAGGGTGGCTATGGCTACACCTTC. The chain is built from TRBV11-2 and TRBJ1-2; a weak D match, TRBD1 (6 bases). The CDR3 totals 13 residues. V gave up 5 bases and J gave up 4 bases, with 11 bases separating them. CDR1 is SGHAT and CDR2 is FQNNGV in the germline V gene.